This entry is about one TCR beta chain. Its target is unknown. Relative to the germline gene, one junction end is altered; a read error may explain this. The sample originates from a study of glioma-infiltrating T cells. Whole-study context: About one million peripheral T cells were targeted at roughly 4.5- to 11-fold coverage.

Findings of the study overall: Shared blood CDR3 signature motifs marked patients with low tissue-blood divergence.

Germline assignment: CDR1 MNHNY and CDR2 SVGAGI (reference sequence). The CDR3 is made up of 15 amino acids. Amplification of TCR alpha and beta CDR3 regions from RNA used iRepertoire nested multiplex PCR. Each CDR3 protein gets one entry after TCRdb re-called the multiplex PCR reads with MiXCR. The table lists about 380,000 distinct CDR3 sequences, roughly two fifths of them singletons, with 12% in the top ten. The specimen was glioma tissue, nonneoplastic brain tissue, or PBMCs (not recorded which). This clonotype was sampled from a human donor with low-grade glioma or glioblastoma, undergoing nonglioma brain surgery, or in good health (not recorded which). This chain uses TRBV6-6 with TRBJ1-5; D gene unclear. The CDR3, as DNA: TGTGCCAGCAGTTACTCAATCCTCGGAAGTCAGCCCCAGAATTTT. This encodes CASSYSILGSQPQNF.